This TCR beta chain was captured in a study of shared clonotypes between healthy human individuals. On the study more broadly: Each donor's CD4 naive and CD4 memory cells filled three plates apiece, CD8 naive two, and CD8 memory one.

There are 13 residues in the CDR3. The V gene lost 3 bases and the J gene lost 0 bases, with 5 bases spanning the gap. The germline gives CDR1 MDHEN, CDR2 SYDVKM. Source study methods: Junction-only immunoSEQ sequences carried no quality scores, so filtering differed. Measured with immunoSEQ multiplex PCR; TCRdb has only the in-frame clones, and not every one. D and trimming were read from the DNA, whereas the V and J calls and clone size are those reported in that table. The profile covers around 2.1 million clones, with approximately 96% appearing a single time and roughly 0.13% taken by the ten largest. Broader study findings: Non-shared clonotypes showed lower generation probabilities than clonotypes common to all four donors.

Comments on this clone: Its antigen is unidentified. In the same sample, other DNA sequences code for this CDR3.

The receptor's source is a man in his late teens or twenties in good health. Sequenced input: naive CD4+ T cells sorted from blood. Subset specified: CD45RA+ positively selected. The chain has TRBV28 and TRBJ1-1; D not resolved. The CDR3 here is CASSLSLNTEAFF. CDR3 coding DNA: TGTGCCAGCAGTTTGTCGTTGAACACTGAAGCTTTCTTT.